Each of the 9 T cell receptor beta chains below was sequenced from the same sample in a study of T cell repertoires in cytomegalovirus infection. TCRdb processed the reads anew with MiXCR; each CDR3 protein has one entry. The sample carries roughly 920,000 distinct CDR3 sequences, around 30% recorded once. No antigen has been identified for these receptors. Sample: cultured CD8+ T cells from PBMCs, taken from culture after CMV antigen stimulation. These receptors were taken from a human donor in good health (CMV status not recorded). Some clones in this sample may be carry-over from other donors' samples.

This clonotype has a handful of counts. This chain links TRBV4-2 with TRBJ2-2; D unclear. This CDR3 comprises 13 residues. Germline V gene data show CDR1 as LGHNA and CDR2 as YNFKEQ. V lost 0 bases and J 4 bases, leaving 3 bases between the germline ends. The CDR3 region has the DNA TGTGCCAGCAGCCAAGATATCACCGGGGAGCTGTTTTTT. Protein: CASSQDITGELFF.

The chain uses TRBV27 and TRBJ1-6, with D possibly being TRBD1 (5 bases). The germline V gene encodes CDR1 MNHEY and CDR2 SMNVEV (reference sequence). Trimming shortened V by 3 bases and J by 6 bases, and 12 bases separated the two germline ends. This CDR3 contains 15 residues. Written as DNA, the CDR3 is TGTGCCAGCAGTTTTGGTAGGGGCGGTAATTCACCCCTCCACTTT. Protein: CASSFGRGGNSPLHF.

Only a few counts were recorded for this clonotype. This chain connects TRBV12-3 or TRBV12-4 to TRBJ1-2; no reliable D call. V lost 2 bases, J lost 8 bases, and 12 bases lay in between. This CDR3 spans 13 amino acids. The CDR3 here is CASSLSGRRGYTF. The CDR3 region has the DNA TGTGCCAGCAGTTTATCGGGGAGGCGAGGCTACACCTTC.

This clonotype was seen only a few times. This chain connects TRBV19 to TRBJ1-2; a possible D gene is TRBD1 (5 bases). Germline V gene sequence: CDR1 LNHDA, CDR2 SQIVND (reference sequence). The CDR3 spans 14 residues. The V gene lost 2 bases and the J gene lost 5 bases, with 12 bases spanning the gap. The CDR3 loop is CASSIQGGGYGYTF. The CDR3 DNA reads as TGTGCCAGTAGTATACAGGGAGGAGGGTATGGCTACACCTTC.

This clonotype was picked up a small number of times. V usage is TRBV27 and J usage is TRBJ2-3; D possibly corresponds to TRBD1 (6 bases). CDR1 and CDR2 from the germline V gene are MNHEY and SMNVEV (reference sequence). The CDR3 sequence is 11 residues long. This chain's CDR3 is CAVGGPDTQYF. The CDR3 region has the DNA TGTGCTGTAGGGGGTCCAGATACGCAGTATTTT.

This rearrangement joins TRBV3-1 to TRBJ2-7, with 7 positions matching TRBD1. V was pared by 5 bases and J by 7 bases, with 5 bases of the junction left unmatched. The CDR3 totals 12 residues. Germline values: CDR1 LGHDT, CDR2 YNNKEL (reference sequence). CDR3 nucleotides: TGTGCCAGCAGCGGGGACAGCAGAGAGCAGTACTTC. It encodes CASSGDSREQYF.

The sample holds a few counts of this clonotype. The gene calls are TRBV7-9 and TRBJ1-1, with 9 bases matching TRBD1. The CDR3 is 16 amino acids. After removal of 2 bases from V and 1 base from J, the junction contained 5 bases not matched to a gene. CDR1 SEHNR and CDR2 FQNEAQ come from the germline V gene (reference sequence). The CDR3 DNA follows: TGTGCCAGCAGCTTATCTCCGGGACAGGGGAACACTGAAGCTTTCTTT. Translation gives CASSLSPGQGNTEAFF.

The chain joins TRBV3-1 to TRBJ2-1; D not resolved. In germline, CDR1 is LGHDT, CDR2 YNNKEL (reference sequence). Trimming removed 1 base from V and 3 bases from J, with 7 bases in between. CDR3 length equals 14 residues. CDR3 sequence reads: CASSQVGDYNEQFF. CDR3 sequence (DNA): TGTGCCAGCAGCCAAGTTGGGGACTACAATGAGCAGTTCTTC.

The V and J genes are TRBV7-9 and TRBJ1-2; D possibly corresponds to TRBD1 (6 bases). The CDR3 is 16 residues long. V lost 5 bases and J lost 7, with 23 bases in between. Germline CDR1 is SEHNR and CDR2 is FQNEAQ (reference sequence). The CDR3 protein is CASSTMGADELFGYTF. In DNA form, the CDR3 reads TGTGCCAGCAGCACAATGGGGGCAGACGAATTATTTGGCTACACCTTC.